This paragraph reports one T cell receptor (beta chain). The antigen remains unidentified. The sample is drawn from a study of glioma-infiltrating T cells after dendritic cell vaccination. General study findings and limits: TCR clonality showed no direct relationship with survival.

Some clones are missing from TCRdb's copy, which holds only in-frame ones; the method was immunoSEQ multiplex PCR. The repertoire has about 82,000 clones, 80% to 85% of them found once; the top ten carry around 6.5%. The sample's time point: after dendritic cell vaccination, including at tumor progression/relapse. From germline, CDR1 is SGHVS and CDR2 FNYEAQ. Trimming stripped 3 bases from V and 5 bases from J, with 10 bases between. The CDR3 runs to 14 residues. The sample here was blood, taken after dendritic cell vaccination. The receptor was derived from a human donor with glioblastoma. The chain couples TRBV7-6 to TRBJ1-4; maybe TRBD1 (6 bases). CDR3 residues: CASSLRQGNEKLFF. The CDR3 DNA sequence: TGTGCCAGCAGCTTGAGGCAGGGGAATGAAAAACTGTTTTTT.